The 17 T cell receptor beta chains below all came from one sample that was sequenced in a study of blood T cell repertoires in COVID-19. The repertoire was sequenced with immunoSEQ multiplex PCR; TCRdb's copy has only in-frame clones and lacks some. Of 300,000 to 400,000 clones in the sample, approximately 88% were seen once. The source material was PBMCs or T cells enriched from blood (not recorded which). These receptors all come from a woman aged 25 to 39 with acute COVID-19.

The chain employs TRBV7-9 and TRBJ2-1; 8 nucleotides match TRBD2. Per the germline V gene, CDR1 is SEHNR and CDR2 is FQNEAQ (reference sequence). The trim removed 5 bases at V and 5 bases at J, leaving 2 bases unmatched. The CDR3 has 13 amino acids. CDR3 in DNA: TGTGCCAGCAGCGCCGGGGGGGACAATGAGCAGTTCTTC. Translated: CASSAGGDNEQFF.

The chain carries TRBV24-1 and TRBJ2-6; D perhaps matches TRBD2 (5 bases). Germline CDR1 KGHDR, CDR2 SFDVKD. This CDR3 has 17 amino acids. The germline V and J ends were trimmed by 7 bases and 0 bases, with 15 bases remaining between them. CDR3 protein: CATSRGFTGSGANVLTF. The CDR3 nucleotides are TGTGCCACCAGCCGAGGGTTTACCGGCTCTGGGGCCAACGTCCTGACTTTC.

The gene calls are TRBV9 and TRBJ1-6; D not certain. The length of the CDR3 is 16 residues. V was pared by 0 bases and J by 0 bases, with 7 bases between. CDR1 and CDR2 (germline): SGDLS, YYNGEE. As DNA, the CDR3 is TGTGCCAGCAGCGTAGTCGGAGGCTCCTATAATTCACCCCTCCACTTT. Translated, it gives CASSVVGGSYNSPLHF. Variable domain in full (rest from reference TRBV9 and TRBJ1-6): DSGVTQTPKHLITATGQRVTLRCSPRSGDLSVYWYQQSLDQGLQFLIQYYNGEERAKGNILERFSAQQFPDLHSELNLSSLELGDSALYFCASSVVGGSYNSPLHFGNGTRLTVT.

The chain is built from TRBV12-3 or TRBV12-4 and TRBJ1-1; weak D call: TRBD1 (6 bases). V shed 5 bases and J shed 5 bases, with 9 bases lying between them. The CDR3 covers 12 residues. In DNA form, the CDR3 reads TGTGCCAGCAGTCTACAGGGAACTGAAGCTTTCTTT. Amino acid sequence: CASSLQGTEAFF.

This chain joins TRBV30 and TRBJ1-6; no definite D call. The CDR3 spans 17 residues. Looked up from germline, CDR1 is GTSNPN and CDR2 is SVGIG (reference sequence). V was pared by 4 bases and J by 0 bases, with 16 bases between. The CDR3 DNA sequence: TGTGCCTGGAAGCGGGCAGGATACACCTCCTATAATTCACCCCTCCACTTT. As protein: CAWKRAGYTSYNSPLHF. Based on the CDR3 plus reference TRBV30 and TRBJ1-6, the full variable domain is SQTIHQWPATLVQPVGSPLSLECTVEGTSNPNLYWYRQAAGRGLQLLFYSVGIGQISSEVPQNLSASRPQDRQFILSSKKLLLSDSGFYLCAWKRAGYTSYNSPLHFGNGTRLTVT.

The chain combines TRBV7-9 with TRBJ2-1, with D tentatively TRBD2 (7 bases). CDR3 length equals 16 residues. Trimming took 2 bases from V and 7 from J, leaving 18 bases between them. The V gene's germline CDR1 is SEHNR and CDR2 FQNEAQ (reference sequence). The CDR3 DNA follows: TGTGCCAGCAGCTTATTAGGGGCAGGGAGGGGGAATGAGCAGTTCTTC. This sequence encodes CASSLLGAGRGNEQFF.

The rearrangement links TRBV12-5 to TRBJ1-1, with D unresolved. The CDR3 is 14 residues long. Germline V CDR1 and CDR2: LGHNT, FRNRAP. The V and J ends lost 6 bases and 1 base respectively, with 12 bases between them. The chain's CDR3 is CASGKGGKNTEAFF. CDR3 nucleotide sequence: TGTGCTAGTGGCAAGGGCGGGAAGAACACTGAAGCTTTCTTT.

The chain recombines TRBV1 with TRBJ1-1; no check of the table's D call, TRBD1, against the DNA was made. TRBV1 is tagged as a pseudogene. This CDR3 spans 18 amino acids. CDR3 in DNA: TGCACCAGCAGCCATTCAGGGGGCCCCCGAAGAGTGAACACTGAAGCTTTCTTT. Amino acids: CTSSHSGGPRRVNTEAFF.

CDR3 coding DNA: TGTGCCAGTAGGAACCCTCACCAACGGGGGGTGAGCACTGAAGCTTTCTTT. It is translated as CASRNPHQRGVSTEAFF. The chain links TRBV19 to TRBJ1-1, with D perhaps matching TRBD1 (5 bases). Deletions cut 6 bases from V and 4 bases from J, with 24 bases between. CDR3 length: 17 residues. Germline lookup yields CDR1 LNHDA and CDR2 SQIVND (reference sequence). Supplemented by reference TRBV19 and TRBJ1-1, the full variable domain reads DGGITQSPKYLFRKEGQNVTLSCEQNLNHDAMYWYRQDPGQGLRLIYYSQIVNDFQKGDIAEGYSVSREKKESFPLTVTSAQKNPTAFYLCASRNPHQRGVSTEAFFGQGTRLTVV.

This chain joins TRBV28 and TRBJ2-5; 7 nucleotides line up with TRBD2. Germline V gene sequence: CDR1 MDHEN, CDR2 SYDVKM. The CDR3 has 13 residues. The V gene end was trimmed by 5 bases and the J gene end by 1 base; junction bases not matched to a gene: 1. Written as DNA, the CDR3 is TGTGCCAGCAGTCCTAGCGGCCAAGAGACCCAGTACTTC. It yields the protein CASSPSGQETQYF.

The chain has TRBV12-5 and TRBJ2-5; 10 nucleotides agree with TRBD2. V shed 6 bases, J shed 1 base, and the junction held 2 bases outside the gene matches. Germline-derived CDR1 and CDR2 are LGHNT and FRNRAP. The CDR3 contains 14 residues. This chain's CDR3 is CASGQRGGQETQYF. The CDR3, as DNA: TGTGCTAGTGGCCAGCGGGGGGGCCAAGAGACCCAGTACTTC.

CDR3 region: CASSPRRTGSYNEQFF. In nucleotides, the CDR3 is TGCGCCAGCAGCCCCCGGAGGACAGGGTCATACAATGAGCAGTTCTTC. The V and J genes are TRBV5-1 and TRBJ2-1, with TRBD1 matching 8 bases. The CDR3 consists of 16 residues. Trimming took 4 bases from V and 4 from J; bases not matched to a gene: 10. From germline, CDR1 is SGHRS and CDR2 YFSETQ.

V gene TRBV2 combines with J gene TRBJ2-4; D remains unclear. The germline V gene has CDR1 SNHLY and CDR2 FYNNEI. V dropped 8 bases and J dropped 0 bases, with 11 bases sitting between them. The CDR3 spans 14 residues. As DNA, the CDR3 is TGTGCCAGCGCTCCCGAGCTAGCCAAAAACATTCAGTACTTC. Its translation is CASAPELAKNIQYF.

V and J are TRBV7-9 and TRBJ2-1; 10 bases match TRBD2. The germline gives CDR1 SEHNR, CDR2 FQNEAQ (reference sequence). CDR3 length equals 15 residues. V shed 1 base, J shed 4 bases, and the junction held 1 base outside the gene matches. CDR3 sequence: CASSLGTSGYNEQFF. The DNA of the CDR3 is TGTGCCAGCAGCTTAGGGACTAGCGGTTACAATGAGCAGTTCTTC.

The chain couples TRBV24-1 to TRBJ1-2; unclear D gene. The CDR3 is made up of 14 amino acids. The ends were cut back, 2 bases at V and 4 bases at J, with 10 bases in the middle. The germline V gene encodes CDR1 KGHDR and CDR2 SFDVKD. CDR3: CATSDSRLAYGYTF. The CDR3 nucleotides are TGTGCCACCAGTGATTCGAGGTTAGCCTATGGCTACACCTTC.

V and J are TRBV2 and TRBJ2-5; unclear D gene. Trimming removed 1 base at V and 7 bases at J, with 13 bases between. This CDR3 comprises 14 residues. Germline assignment: CDR1 SNHLY and CDR2 FYNNEI. CDR3: CASSEEPTRGTQYF. The CDR3 DNA sequence: TGTGCCAGCAGTGAAGAACCAACCCGAGGGACCCAGTACTTC.

J is TRBJ2-7 and V is TRBV9, with 9 nucleotides matching TRBD2. CDR1 is SGDLS, CDR2 YYNGEE, per germline. The junction had 3 bases not matched to a gene; V was cut back by 0 bases and J by 2 bases. The CDR3 spans 15 residues. The CDR3 loop reads CASSVGLAETYEQYF. The CDR3 bases are TGTGCCAGCAGCGTAGGACTAGCGGAGACCTACGAGCAGTACTTC.